This T cell receptor (beta chain) was identified in a study of T cell changes during pregnancy in multiple sclerosis. This CDR3 spans 15 amino acids. Trimming removed 5 bases from V and 6 bases from J; junction bases left unmatched: 10. From germline, CDR1 is SGHRS and CDR2 YFSETQ. Profiling relied on immunoSEQ multiplex PCR, and the TCRdb table lists in-frame clones only, not all of them. The sample has roughly 93,000 clones, approximately 90% seen once. Sequences were derived from peripheral blood, sampled before pregnancy. The V gene is TRBV5-1, the J gene TRBJ2-1, with TRBD2 identical over 8 bases. The sequence derives from a female donor with multiple sclerosis, enrolled in a pregnancy study. The CDR3 DNA sequence: TGCGCCAGCAGGCTTTTTCGCGGGGGGATCAATGAGCAGTTCTTC. Its translation is CASRLFRGGINEQFF.